What follows are 30 T cell receptor beta chains derived from one specimen sequenced in a study of blood T cell repertoires in COVID-19. Sequencing was performed with immunoSEQ multiplex PCR; in TCRdb, only in-frame clones are kept and a portion is missing. Of about 200,000 clones in the sample, about nine tenths were seen once. Sequencing was done on a sample of peripheral blood. These receptors came from a man at least 80 years old with acute or convalescent COVID-19.

This clone was seen only a few times. The rearrangement uses TRBV29-1 and TRBJ2-2, with D perhaps given as TRBD1 or TRBD2 (6 bases each). The V gene lost 7 bases and the J gene lost 4 bases, with 13 bases spanning the gap. CDR1 SQVTM and CDR2 ANQGSEA come from the germline V gene. The CDR3 spans 13 residues. The chain's CDR3 is CSGGAGSTGELFF. DNA for the CDR3: TGCAGCGGGGGGGCCGGGTCCACCGGGGAGCTGTTTTTT.

The chain couples TRBV7-9 to TRBJ2-6, with a weak D call TRBD1 (6 bases). The CDR3 is 17 amino acids. The V gene's germline CDR1 is SEHNR and CDR2 FQNEAQ (reference sequence). V lost 2 bases and J lost 0, with 11 bases in between. CDR3 sequence reads: CASSLSGAVSGANVLTF. DNA of the CDR3: TGTGCCAGCAGCTTATCAGGGGCCGTCTCTGGGGCCAACGTCCTGACTTTC. Supplemented by reference TRBV7-9 and TRBJ2-6, the full variable domain reads DTGVSQNPRHKITKRGQNVTFRCDPISEHNRLYWYRQTLGQGPEFLTYFQNEAQLEKSRLLSDRFSAERPKGSFSTLEIQRTEQGDSAMYLCASSLSGAVSGANVLTFGAGSRLTVL.

This clone was seen once. J is TRBJ1-2 and V is TRBV10-2; 11 nucleotides line up with TRBD1. From germline, CDR1 is WSHSY and CDR2 SAAADI. V shed 3 bases, J shed 8 bases, and the junction held 8 bases outside the gene matches. The CDR3 runs to 15 residues. CDR3 in amino acids: CASSDPGQGDWGYTF. CDR3 bases: TGCGCCAGCAGTGACCCGGGACAGGGGGATTGGGGCTACACCTTC.

The rearrangement uses TRBV5-1 and TRBJ2-5, with TRBD2 identical over 8 bases. Trimming took 1 base from V and 3 from J; bases not matched to a gene: 2. Germline loops: CDR1 SGHRS, CDR2 YFSETQ. CDR3 length equals 14 residues. The CDR3: CASSLTSGKETQYF. In DNA, the CDR3 is TGCGCCAGCAGCTTGACTAGCGGTAAAGAGACCCAGTACTTC.

The chain is built from TRBV30 and TRBJ1-5; TRBD1 matches 9 bases. This CDR3 contains 16 residues. The V segment lost 3 bases and the J segment 4 bases; nucleotides outside the gene matches: 10. The V gene's germline CDR1 is GTSNPN and CDR2 SVGIG (reference sequence). CDR3 loop: CAWRAGTGTNNQPQHF. The CDR3 region has the DNA TGTGCCTGGAGGGCAGGGACAGGGACTAATAATCAGCCCCAGCATTTT.

The genes are TRBV7-8 and TRBJ2-5, with TRBD2 matching over 8 bases. This CDR3 contains 16 residues. The trim removed 0 bases at V and 5 bases at J, leaving 8 bases unmatched. Germline CDR1 reads SGHVS; CDR2 reads FQNEAQ. DNA for the CDR3: TGTGCCAGCAGCTTAGCGCACTATGGCGGGAGGGAGACCCAGTACTTC. Translation: CASSLAHYGGRETQYF.

The chain couples TRBV5-5 to TRBJ2-3, with 7 positions matching TRBD2. Trimming at V came to 0 bases and at J to 2 bases, leaving 6 bases not matched to a gene. The germline CDR1 and CDR2 sequences are SGHKS and YYEKEE (reference sequence). This CDR3 contains 16 residues. The CDR3 is CASSLGGGVITDTQYF. CDR3 nucleotides: TGTGCCAGCAGCTTGGGCGGGGGAGTTATCACAGATACGCAGTATTTT.

This chain links TRBV12-3 or TRBV12-4 with TRBJ1-4; D is ambiguous. Trimming pared 3 bases from V and 10 bases from J, leaving 9 bases between. The CDR3 has 12 amino acids. The CDR3 sequence: CASSFGEGKLFF. CDR3 DNA: TGTGCCAGCAGTTTCGGAGAGGGAAAACTGTTTTTT.

J is TRBJ1-5 and V is TRBV7-8; D not certain. This CDR3 contains 16 residues. Germline CDR1 reads SGHVS; CDR2 reads FQNEAQ. Trimming removed 5 bases from V and 6 bases from J, with 20 bases in between. The CDR3 DNA reads TGTGCCAGCAGCCCGGCGGCAGCCGGTGCAATTCAGCCCCAGCATTTT. Residues: CASSPAAAGAIQPQHF.

The rearrangement joins TRBV3-1 (or the pseudogene TRBV3-2) to TRBJ2-1, with 12 bases aligning to TRBD2. Germline V gives CDR1 LGHDT, CDR2 YNNKEL (reference sequence). This CDR3 is 15 amino acids long. V lost 0 bases and J lost 12; bases outside the gene matches: 6. The CDR3, as DNA: TGTGCCAGCAGCCAAGACGGACTAGCGGGAAGAGGGCAGTTCTTC. It yields the protein CASSQDGLAGRGQFF.

The genes are TRBV19 and TRBJ2-3; TRBD2 matches 11 bases. Per germline, CDR1 LNHDA and CDR2 SQIVND (reference sequence). Trimming cost V 10 bases and J 0 bases; bases outside gene matches: 3. There are 14 residues in the CDR3. The DNA for the CDR3 is TGTGCCACCTGGACTAGCGGGAGCACAGATACGCAGTATTTT. Its translation is CATWTSGSTDTQYF.

The V call is TRBV7-9, the J call TRBJ2-1; 8 positions agree with TRBD2. Germline CDR1 reads SEHNR; CDR2 reads FQNEAQ (reference sequence). The length of the CDR3 is 16 residues. Germline trimming cut 5 bases from V and 8 bases from J; bases unmatched to any gene: 14. CDR3 DNA: TGTGCCAGCAGCCCAGGAAGCGGGAGAGTAGGGGATGAGCAGTTCTTC. The encoded protein is CASSPGSGRVGDEQFF. The entire variable domain, with the rest obtained from reference TRBV7-9 and TRBJ2-1, is as follows: DTGVSQNPRHKITKRGQNVTFRCDPISEHNRLYWYRQTLGQGPEFLTYFQNEAQLEKSRLLSDRFSAERPKGSFSTLEIQRTEQGDSAMYLCASSPGSGRVGDEQFFGPGTRLTVL.

The chain links TRBV4-1 to TRBJ2-7; 11 bases map to TRBD2. CDR1 and CDR2 (germline): MGHRA, YSYEKL. The CDR3 length is 16 residues. After removal of 3 bases from V and 2 bases from J, the junction contained 6 bases not matched to a gene. This chain's CDR3 is CASSQPTSGKTYEQYF. In DNA form, the CDR3 reads TGCGCCAGCAGCCAGCCGACTAGCGGGAAGACCTACGAGCAGTACTTC.

The CDR3 reads CASSEAGGTEAFF. The CDR3 DNA reads TGTGCCAGCAGTGAAGCGGGGGGAACTGAAGCTTTCTTT. V and J are TRBV2 and TRBJ1-1; D possibly corresponds to TRBD1 (5 bases). Germline CDR1 and CDR2: SNHLY and FYNNEI. The CDR3 loop spans 13 amino acids. Trimming took off 0 bases at V and 5 bases at J, with 7 bases between the two ends.

In this sample, this clone turned up once. V and J are TRBV18 and TRBJ1-2; possible D gene TRBD1, 6 bases. The CDR3 consists of 14 residues. CDR1 and CDR2 (germline): KGHSH, LQKENI. Trimming stripped 3 bases from V and 8 bases from J, with 16 bases between. Written as DNA, the CDR3 is TGTGCCAGCTCACCCGTGGACAGAAGGATGGGCTACACCTTC. It specifies CASSPVDRRMGYTF. Drawing the rest from reference TRBV18 and TRBJ1-2, the complete variable domain is NAGVMQNPRHLVRRRGQEARLRCSPMKGHSHVYWYRQLPEEGLKFMVYLQKENIIDESGMPKERFSAEFPKEGPSILRIQQVVRGDSAAYFCASSPVDRRMGYTFGSGTRLTVV.

This chain uses TRBV29-1 with TRBJ1-4, with 9 bases that match TRBD1. The length of the CDR3 is 13 residues. Germline values: CDR1 SQVTM, CDR2 ANQGSEA. V dropped 7 bases and J dropped 5; count of bases not matched to a gene: 5. This CDR3 reads CSARDRVNEKLFF. The CDR3 region has the DNA TGCAGCGCCCGGGACAGGGTGAATGAAAAACTGTTTTTT.

The chain links TRBV6-4 to TRBJ2-3; D gene ambiguous. The length of the CDR3 is 15 residues. Germline V gene lookup returns CDR1 MRHNA and CDR2 SNTAGT. Trimming took 0 bases from V and 1 from J, leaving 8 bases between them. In nucleotides, the CDR3 is TGTGCCAGCAGTGACTCTCCAACTGGCACAGATACGCAGTATTTT. Residues: CASSDSPTGTDTQYF.

The chain employs TRBV3-1 (or the pseudogene TRBV3-2) and TRBJ1-1; 7 nucleotides align to TRBD1. Germline CDR1 is LGHDT and CDR2 is YNNKEL (reference sequence). The CDR3 consists of 16 residues. The trim removed 4 bases at V and 5 bases at J, leaving 13 bases unmatched. CDR3 in amino acids: CASSRLVGQPNTEAFF. CDR3 DNA: TGTGCCAGCAGCCGATTAGTGGGACAGCCGAATACTGAAGCTTTCTTT.

This rearrangement joins TRBV15 to TRBJ1-5; 9 bases map to TRBD1. The CDR3 runs 14 residues. J lost 7 bases, V lost 2 bases, and 3 bases had no gene match. The germline V gene has CDR1 LNHNV and CDR2 YYDKDF (reference sequence). The CDR3 DNA sequence: TGTGCCACCAGCAGAACAGGGGGCAGGCAGCCCCAGCATTTT. Residues: CATSRTGGRQPQHF.

The V and J genes are TRBV2 and TRBJ1-6; D possibly corresponds to TRBD1 (6 bases). V was trimmed by 3 bases and J by 2 bases, leaving 14 bases between them. Germline-derived CDR1 and CDR2 are SNHLY and FYNNEI. The CDR3 length is 17 residues. The CDR3 DNA sequence: TGTGCCAGCAGTGAGTCAGGGGTGAGCCCCTATAATTCACCCCTCCACTTT. It yields the protein CASSESGVSPYNSPLHF.

J is TRBJ1-2 and V is TRBV7-6, with TRBD1 matching over 10 bases. Germline V gene sequence: CDR1 SGHVS, CDR2 FNYEAQ. V lost 3 bases, J lost 5 bases, and 9 bases stayed unmatched. This CDR3 region has 16 residues. CDR3 protein: CASSLSAGTGVYGYTF. CDR3 nucleotide sequence: TGTGCCAGCAGCTTGTCCGCCGGGACAGGGGTTTATGGCTACACCTTC.

The chain is built from TRBV6-2 or TRBV6-3 and TRBJ2-7, with 8 bases matching TRBD1. With V trimmed by 5 bases and J by 2 bases, 5 bases remained unmatched. There are 14 residues in the CDR3. Germline CDR1 reads MNHEY; CDR2 reads SVGEGT. The CDR3 DNA reads as TGTGCCAGCAGTACCCCGGACAGGGCCTACGAGCAGTACGTC. Its translation is CASSTPDRAYEQYV.

The chain carries TRBV7-2 and TRBJ2-5, with D uncertain. Germline V lookup: CDR1 SGHTA, CDR2 FQGNSA. With 2 bases removed from V and 4 bases from J, the gap between germline ends came to 11 bases. The CDR3 runs 14 residues. CDR3 region: CASSLRVRGETQYF. CDR3 nucleotide sequence: TGTGCCAGCAGCTTACGCGTTAGAGGAGAGACCCAGTACTTC.

This chain joins TRBV30 and TRBJ1-1; tentatively, D is TRBD1 (6 bases). V lost 2 bases, J lost 10 bases, and 14 bases lay in between. Germline V gene data show CDR1 as GTSNPN and CDR2 as SVGIG (reference sequence). There are 12 residues in the CDR3. The CDR3 loop reads CAWSIVTGPAFF. In DNA, the CDR3 is TGTGCCTGGAGTATAGTTACAGGGCCAGCTTTCTTT. The variable domain in full, completed from reference TRBV30 and TRBJ1-1, reads SQTIHQWPATLVQPVGSPLSLECTVEGTSNPNLYWYRQAAGRGLQLLFYSVGIGQISSEVPQNLSASRPQDRQFILSSKKLLLSDSGFYLCAWSIVTGPAFFGQGTRLTVV.

The rearrangement uses TRBV30 and TRBJ1-3; D not resolved. V lost 3 bases and J lost 0, with 6 bases in between. This CDR3 is built from 13 residues. Germline-derived CDR1 and CDR2 are GTSNPN and SVGIG (reference sequence). CDR3 protein: CAWSASSGNTIYF. DNA for the CDR3: TGTGCCTGGAGCGCTAGCTCTGGAAACACCATATATTTT.

The rearrangement links TRBV7-3 to TRBJ2-5; TRBD2 aligns across 11 bases. Trimming at V came to 5 bases and at J to 2 bases, leaving 7 bases not matched to a gene. The germline gives CDR1 SGHTA, CDR2 FQGTGA. The CDR3 has 16 amino acids. In DNA, the CDR3 is TGTGCCAGCAGCGTAGGGACTAGCGGATATCAAGAGACCCAGTACTTC. Its protein is CASSVGTSGYQETQYF.

The J gene is TRBJ2-3, the V gene TRBV13; 14 bases match TRBD2. The germline V gene has CDR1 PRHDT and CDR2 FYEKMQ (reference sequence). V trimming: 5 bases; J trimming: 2 bases; junction bases outside the gene matches: 6. This CDR3 has 17 residues. In DNA form, the CDR3 reads TGTGCCAGCAGCCAAGGGACTAGCGGGAGCCCCACAGATACGCAGTATTTT. Residues: CASSQGTSGSPTDTQYF.

This chain joins TRBV19 and TRBJ2-7, with D perhaps TRBD2 (6 bases). V dropped 1 base and J dropped 1 base, with 11 bases sitting between them. The germline V gene encodes CDR1 LNHDA and CDR2 SQIVND (reference sequence). The CDR3 has 15 amino acids. This CDR3 is CASSIAYGGSYEQYF. CDR3 bases: TGTGCCAGTAGTATAGCTTACGGGGGTTCCTACGAGCAGTACTTC.

This clone was seen a single time. The chain couples TRBV7-9 to TRBJ1-1, with D tentatively TRBD1 (6 bases). Trimming cost V 1 base and J 10 bases, with 7 bases left between them. This CDR3 spans 11 amino acids. Germline CDR1 is SEHNR and CDR2 is FQNEAQ (reference sequence). The CDR3 loop is CASSLEGGAFF. The CDR3, as DNA: TGTGCCAGCAGCTTAGAAGGGGGAGCTTTCTTT.

The chain carries TRBV28 and TRBJ2-3, with D possibly TRBD2 on 6 matching bases. This CDR3 is 16 amino acids long. V shed 1 base and J shed 2 bases, with 13 bases lying between them. Germline CDR1 MDHEN, CDR2 SYDVKM. The chain's CDR3 is CASSLSGELVTDTQYF. CDR3 coding DNA: TGTGCCAGCAGTTTATCGGGGGAATTAGTCACAGATACGCAGTATTTT.